Below, 21 T cell receptor beta chains from the same sample are listed, as sequenced in a study of CD8 T cells in Susac syndrome. Random hexamers primed reverse transcription of about 0.5 to 1 ug RNA. TCRdb processed the immunoSEQ multiplex PCR reads anew with MiXCR; each CDR3 protein has one entry. The sample lists about 190,000 distinct CDR3 sequences; roughly 95% were seen once. Sequencing was carried out using CD4+ T cells from PBMCs. The receptors were gathered from a human donor with Susac syndrome.

The gene calls are TRBV7-3 and TRBJ2-1; TRBD2 aligns across 12 bases. CDR3 length: 16 residues. The V segment lost 4 bases and the J segment 7 bases; nucleotides outside the gene matches: 8. Germline V gene lookup returns CDR1 SGHTA and CDR2 FQGTGA. The CDR3 is CASSSLLAGGLNEQFF. For the CDR3, the DNA is TGTGCCAGCAGCTCCCTACTAGCGGGGGGCCTAAATGAGCAGTTCTTC.

The rearrangement joins TRBV20-1 to TRBJ1-3; 10 positions agree with TRBD1. The CDR3 extends over 15 amino acids. Germline V gene sequence: CDR1 DFQATT, CDR2 SNEGSKA (reference sequence). The ends lost 2 bases at V and 4 bases at J; junction bases unmatched: 5. This chain's CDR3 is CSARSGQGRGNTIYF. The CDR3 nucleotides read TGCAGTGCTAGATCGGGACAGGGGAGAGGAAACACCATATATTTT.

In DNA, the CDR3 is TGTGCCTGGAGTACCGGGACTACAGATACGCAGTATTTT. Translating gives CAWSTGTTDTQYF. The chain carries TRBV30 and TRBJ2-3, with D possibly TRBD2 on 6 matching bases. This CDR3 contains 13 residues. Germline assignment: CDR1 GTSNPN and CDR2 SVGIG (reference sequence). Trimming took off 2 bases at V and 3 bases at J, with 9 bases between the two ends.

CDR3: CASSSSFSGNTIYF. DNA for the CDR3: TGTGCCAGCAGTTCATCCTTCTCTGGAAACACCATATATTTT. The V and J genes are TRBV27 and TRBJ1-3; no reliable D call. Per the germline V gene, CDR1 is MNHEY and CDR2 is SMNVEV (reference sequence). V lost 4 bases to trimming and J lost 0 bases, with 7 bases between them. The CDR3 extends over 14 amino acids.

J is TRBJ1-5 and V is TRBV27; 7 positions agree with TRBD1. This CDR3 contains 15 residues. Germline V lookup: CDR1 MNHEY, CDR2 SMNVEV (reference sequence). Trimming removed 4 bases from V and 10 bases from J; junction bases left unmatched: 13. CDR3: CASSSSGTEISPQHF. CDR3 DNA: TGTGCCAGCAGTTCCTCCGGGACAGAAATCAGCCCCCAGCATTTT.

The V gene is TRBV5-1, the J gene TRBJ2-3; 11 bases match TRBD2. J was trimmed by 3 bases and V by 0 bases; bases with no gene match: 3. CDR3 size: 16 residues. CDR1 SGHRS and CDR2 YFSETQ come from the germline V gene. CDR3 in amino acids: CASSLEASGGTDTQYF. The CDR3 DNA reads as TGCGCCAGCAGCTTGGAAGCTAGCGGGGGGACAGATACGCAGTATTTT.

The chain joins TRBV3-1 to TRBJ2-7; D uncertain. This CDR3 spans 15 amino acids. The ends were cut back, 6 bases at V and 2 bases at J, with 17 bases in the middle. The germline gives CDR1 LGHDT, CDR2 YNNKEL (reference sequence). This CDR3 is CASSPPTGQTYEQYF. For the CDR3, the DNA is TGTGCCAGCAGTCCTCCGACGGGCCAAACCTACGAGCAGTACTTC.

This chain links TRBV2 with TRBJ2-1, with D tentatively TRBD1 (6 bases). V lost 10 bases and J 1 base, leaving 17 bases between the germline ends. Germline V gives CDR1 SNHLY, CDR2 FYNNEI. This CDR3 contains 15 residues. In DNA form, the CDR3 reads TGTGCCACCTCATTTAGGGGGACATCCTACAATGAGCAGTTCTTC. Its translation is CATSFRGTSYNEQFF.

The V call is TRBV19, the J call TRBJ1-1; 8 bases agree with TRBD1. Germline loops: CDR1 LNHDA, CDR2 SQIVND (reference sequence). V dropped 3 bases and J dropped 3; count of bases not matched to a gene: 12. The CDR3 runs to 17 residues. The CDR3 DNA reads TGTGCCAGTAGTATCCCCGGACAGGGTAATCGGTACACTGAAGCTTTCTTT. Protein: CASSIPGQGNRYTEAFF.

Here the CDR3 reads CSARRLGPPNTGELFF. The DNA of the CDR3 is TGCAGTGCTAGGAGACTCGGGCCGCCGAACACCGGGGAGCTGTTTTTT. This rearrangement joins TRBV20-1 to TRBJ2-2; D ambiguous. Germline V gene lookup returns CDR1 DFQATT and CDR2 SNEGSKA (reference sequence). Trimming shortened V by 3 bases and J by 0 bases, and 14 bases separated the two germline ends. The CDR3 totals 16 residues.

V gene TRBV7-6 combines with J gene TRBJ2-6; D remains ambiguous. CDR1 and CDR2 (germline): SGHVS, FNYEAQ. This CDR3 region has 17 residues. Deletions cut 5 bases from V and 0 bases from J, with 14 bases between. CDR3 protein: CASSTTKGSSGANVLTF. The CDR3 nucleotides are TGTGCCAGCAGCACTACGAAAGGAAGCTCTGGGGCCAACGTCCTGACTTTC.

The rearrangement uses TRBV24-1 and TRBJ2-1; D is uncertain. The CDR3 has 13 residues. Trimming cost V 3 bases and J 7 bases, with 9 bases left between them. Germline V gives CDR1 KGHDR, CDR2 SFDVKD. CDR3 nucleotides: TGTGCCACCAGTGATCCTCGGGTTAATGAGCAGTTCTTC. Protein: CATSDPRVNEQFF.

V usage is TRBV6-2 or TRBV6-3 and J usage is TRBJ1-3, with TRBD1 matching over 8 bases. Germline V CDR1 and CDR2: MNHEY, SVGEGT. CDR3 size: 13 residues. Trimming took 11 bases from V and 2 from J; bases not matched to a gene: 5. CDR3 bases: TGTGCCTCAGGGGGCGTCGCTGGAAACACCATATATTTT. It encodes CASGGVAGNTIYF.

V usage is TRBV6-5 and J usage is TRBJ2-1, with a weak D call TRBD1 (5 bases). V was cut by 8 bases and J by 2 bases, with 16 bases left in between. The CDR3 contains 15 residues. The V gene's germline CDR1 is MNHEY and CDR2 SVGAGI. CDR3 DNA sequence: TGTGCCAGCTCCCCAGGGTTAGGGACCTACAATGAGCAGTTCTTC. It codes for CASSPGLGTYNEQFF.

This clonotype was seen only once. The CDR3: CSVEDRGGNGYTF. Written as DNA, the CDR3 is TGCAGCGTTGAAGATCGGGGCGGGAATGGCTACACCTTC. The V gene is TRBV29-1, the J gene TRBJ1-2; tentative D call: TRBD1 (5 bases). Germline CDR1 SQVTM, CDR2 ANQGSEA. V dropped 0 bases and J dropped 6 bases, with 11 bases sitting between them. The CDR3 totals 13 residues.

The V and J genes are TRBV6-2 or TRBV6-3 and TRBJ2-1; D not resolved. The germline V gene has CDR1 MNHEY and CDR2 SVGEGT. The CDR3 totals 13 residues. The germline V and J ends were trimmed by 5 bases and 6 bases, with 11 bases remaining between them. This chain's CDR3 is CASSRARSNEQFF. The CDR3, as DNA: TGTGCCAGCAGTCGGGCGAGAAGCAATGAGCAGTTCTTC.

The chain joins TRBV5-1 to TRBJ1-2, with a possible D match to TRBD1 (5 bases). V lost 0 bases, J lost 2 bases, and 8 bases lay in between. The CDR3 loop spans 14 amino acids. Germline V gene sequence: CDR1 SGHRS, CDR2 YFSETQ. The CDR3 nucleotides read TGCGCCAGCAGCTTGGAGACAGTGAACTATGGCTACACCTTC. This sequence encodes CASSLETVNYGYTF.

V is TRBV7-2 and J is TRBJ2-3, with TRBD1 matching 10 bases. Germline V gene lookup returns CDR1 SGHTA and CDR2 FQGNSA. V lost 5 bases and J lost 7; bases outside the gene matches: 9. CDR3 length: 15 amino acids. The CDR3 DNA is TGTGCCAGCAGCCGGGGACAGGGGTTGGTGTATACGCAGTATTTT. Translating gives CASSRGQGLVYTQYF. Complete variable domain (other parts from reference TRBV7-2 and TRBJ2-3): GAGVSQSPSNKVTEKGKDVELRCDPISGHTALYWYRQSLGQGLEFLIYFQGNSAPDKSGLPSDRFSAERTGGSVSTLTIQRTQQEDSAVYLCASSRGQGLVYTQYFGPGTRLTVL.

V and J are TRBV4-2 and TRBJ2-1; D is ambiguous. The CDR3 covers 15 residues. Germline CDR1 LGHNA, CDR2 YNFKEQ. V was cut by 1 base and J by 5 bases, with 12 bases left in between. DNA of the CDR3: TGTGCCAGCAGCCAAGGAGGAACTGGGGACAATGAGCAGTTCTTC. It yields the protein CASSQGGTGDNEQFF.

The chain employs TRBV15 and TRBJ2-7, with D perhaps matching TRBD1 or TRBD2 (5 bases each). Trimming removed 5 bases at V and 3 bases at J, with 14 bases between. The CDR3 totals 14 residues. Germline V gene lookup returns CDR1 LNHNV and CDR2 YYDKDF (reference sequence). CDR3 sequence (DNA): TGTGCCACCAGCCCCTCGGGACCGCTCTACGAGCAGTACTTC. Its translation is CATSPSGPLYEQYF.

The chain is built from TRBV2 and TRBJ2-7; D not certain. With 6 bases removed from V and 0 bases from J, the gap between germline ends came to 12 bases. This CDR3 has 14 amino acids. Germline V gives CDR1 SNHLY, CDR2 FYNNEI. The CDR3 region is CASSFSRSSYEQYF. CDR3 coding DNA: TGTGCCAGCAGCTTCTCAAGGAGCTCCTACGAGCAGTACTTC.